The clone carrying this T cell receptor beta chain occurred a few times. The data were taken from a study of patients and donors after allogeneic stem cell transplantation. TCRdb itself ran the RT-PCR reads through MiXCR, one entry per CDR3 protein. The sample includes about 960,000 distinct CDR3 sequences, under 20% of them seen just once. CDR1 is SGHDT, CDR2 YYEEEE, per germline. Trimming took off 4 bases at V and 11 bases at J, with 15 bases between the two ends. There are 12 residues in the CDR3. This TCR came from a human donor who was either an allogeneic HSCT recipient or a stem cell or donor lymphocyte infusion donor (not recorded which). It is not recorded whose cells these are; they may come from a transplant donor. The chain employs TRBV5-6 and TRBJ1-1, with D perhaps TRBD1 (6 bases). The sequenced sample was blood, either unsorted or a sorted T cell fraction (not recorded which). CDR3 sequence: CASSVQTGWAFF. The CDR3 coding sequence is TGTGCCAGCAGCGTTCAAACAGGGTGGGCTTTCTTT. The full variable domain, its missing parts supplied by reference TRBV5-6 and TRBJ1-1, is DAGVTQSPTHLIKTRGQQVTLRCSPKSGHDTVSWYQQALGQGPQFIFQYYEEEERQRGNFPDRFSGHQFPNYSSELNVNALLLGDSALYLCASSVQTGWAFFGQGTRLTVV.